This TCR beta chain was documented in a study of human T cells and chemical hapten exposure. This clonotype was counted at least ten times. Original data processing: Sample TCR totals centred on a median of around 92,000, ranging about 20,000 to 750,000. TCRdb passed the RACE reads through MiXCR, listing each CDR3 protein once. The V and J calls come from TCRdb's annotation, not from the publication. This table has 65,000 to 80,000 distinct CDR3 sequences, 8.6% appearing once. V dropped 0 bases and J dropped 0 bases, with 6 bases sitting between them. CDR1 is SGDLS and CDR2 is YYNGEE in the germline V gene. CDR3 length: 14 residues. Regarding time point: healthy volunteer bleed at 6 weeks. Total RNA was extracted from unfractionated whole blood.

The specimen was whole blood. The TCR comes from a male donor in good health. Some clones in this sample may be carry-over from other donors' samples. The chain recombines TRBV9 with TRBJ2-5; tentative D call: TRBD1 (5 bases). In DNA, the CDR3 is TGTGCCAGCAGCGTAGAGGGGTACCAAGAGACCCAGTACTTC. Translated, it gives CASSVEGYQETQYF.